This T cell receptor beta chain originates from a study of T cell repertoires in aging, cancer and after chemotherapy. The CDR3 is made up of 16 amino acids. The V segment lost 4 bases and the J segment 0 bases; nucleotides outside the gene matches: 5. Germline-derived CDR1 and CDR2 are SEHNR and FQNEAQ (reference sequence). Relative to its sample, this clonotype is medium-sized. Amplification of TCR beta used genomic DNA extracted from peripheral blood. Multiplex touch-down PCR with TRB-A/B primers amplified rearranged V-D-J TRB sequences. TCRdb used MiXCR to reprocess the multiplex PCR reads, holding one entry per CDR3 protein. Of fewer than 4,500 distinct CDR3 sequences in the sample, roughly 29% were seen once.

Sequencing was done on a sample of blood. The sequence derives from a human donor with a blood cancer. This chain joins TRBV7-9 and TRBJ2-1; 8 bases match TRBD2. The CDR3 DNA is TGTGCCAGCAGCTCCTCACTAGCGGACTCCTACAATGAGCAGTTCTTC. Amino acid sequence: CASSSSLADSYNEQFF.